This TCR beta chain was retrieved from a study of blood T cell repertoires in COVID-19. Background on the study: Nucleic acid was either cDNA or gDNA, and it came from T cells, B-cell-depleted T cells, or PBMCs.

In the source study's methods: Nucleated cell counts were estimated from reference gene primer amplification. TCRdb's copy holds only in-frame clones and misses some; the assay was immunoSEQ multiplex PCR. The D gene and trimming were derived from the DNA, and the V and J assignments and clone size from that table. The sample holds about 290,000 clones; just under 90% are singletons and the top ten take 11%. This clone has just one count. The germline CDR1 and CDR2 sequences are MNHEY and SVGAGI. The V end was cut by 4 bases, the J end by 0 bases, with 7 bases between. This CDR3 is built from 15 residues. Patients at the Seattle site were enrolled during active infection and followed longitudinally.

The clonotype was recovered from a woman under 40 with COVID-19, enrolled during active disease. Specimen: peripheral blood. The chain carries TRBV6-5 and TRBJ2-6; D remains ambiguous. The CDR3 loop is CASSLYLSGANVLTF. CDR3 nucleotide sequence: TGTGCCAGCAGTTTATATCTCTCTGGGGCCAACGTCCTGACTTTC.